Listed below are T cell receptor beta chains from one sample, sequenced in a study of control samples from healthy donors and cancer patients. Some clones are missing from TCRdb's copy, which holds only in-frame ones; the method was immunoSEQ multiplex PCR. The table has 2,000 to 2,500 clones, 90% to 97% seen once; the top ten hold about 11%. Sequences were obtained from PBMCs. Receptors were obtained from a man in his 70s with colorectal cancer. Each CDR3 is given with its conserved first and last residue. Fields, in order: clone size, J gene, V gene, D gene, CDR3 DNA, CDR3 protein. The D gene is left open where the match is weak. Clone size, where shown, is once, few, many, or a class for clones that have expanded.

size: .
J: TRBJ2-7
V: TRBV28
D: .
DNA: TGTGCCAGCAGTCCACCCACGACTTACCATTACGAGCAGTACTTC
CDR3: CASSPPTTYHYEQYF

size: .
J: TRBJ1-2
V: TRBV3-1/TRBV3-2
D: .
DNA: TGTGCCAGCAGCCTCCTCTATGGCTACACCTTC
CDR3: CASSLLYGYTF

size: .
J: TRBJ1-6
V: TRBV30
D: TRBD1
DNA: TGTGCCTGGGGGAGACAGGGTTCTTCACCCCTCCACTTT
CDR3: CAWGRQGSSPLHF

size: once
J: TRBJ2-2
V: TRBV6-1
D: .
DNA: TGTGCCAGCAGTGAATTCCGGAGAAGCACCGGGGAGCTGTTTTTT
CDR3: CASSEFRRSTGELFF

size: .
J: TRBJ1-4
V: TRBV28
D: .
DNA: TGTGCCAGCAGCCTCGTTACAACTAATGAAAAACTGTTTTTT
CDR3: CASSLVTTNEKLFF

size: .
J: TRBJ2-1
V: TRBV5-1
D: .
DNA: TGCGCCAGCAGCTTGGAGGCCGGGGTGGGCTGGGATGAGCAGTTCTTC
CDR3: CASSLEAGVGWDEQFF

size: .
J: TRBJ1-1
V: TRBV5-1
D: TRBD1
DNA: TGCGCCAGCATCCAGGGGACAGGGCTTGAGGGGGCTGAAGCTTTCTTT
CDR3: CASIQGTGLEGAEAFF

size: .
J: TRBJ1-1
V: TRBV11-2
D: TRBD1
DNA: TGTGCCAGCAGCTTTGGACAGGGTGAAGCTTTCTTT
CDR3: CASSFGQGEAFF

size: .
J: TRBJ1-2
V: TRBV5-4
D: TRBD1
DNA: TGTGCCAGCAGCTGGGGGACAGGGCATAACTATGGCTACACCTTC
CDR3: CASSWGTGHNYGYTF

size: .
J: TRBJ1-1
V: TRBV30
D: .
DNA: TGTGCCTGGAGTTTTATAGAGAGAGCTTTCTTT
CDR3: CAWSFIERAFF

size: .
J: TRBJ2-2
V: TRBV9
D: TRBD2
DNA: TGTGCCAGCAGCGTAGCTAGCGGGGTGAACACCGGGGAGCTGTTTTTT
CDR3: CASSVASGVNTGELFF

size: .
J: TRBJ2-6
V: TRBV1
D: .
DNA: TGCACCAGCAGATTTGAAGGTTGTCGGGCCAACGTCCTGACTTTC
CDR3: CTSRFEGCRANVLTF

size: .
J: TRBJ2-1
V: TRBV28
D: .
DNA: TGTGCCAGCGTTAGCAACGGTGAGCAGTTCTTC
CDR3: CASVSNGEQFF

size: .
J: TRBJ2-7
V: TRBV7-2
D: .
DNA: TGTGCCAGCAGCTTAGGGGCTGGAACCTACTACGAGCAGTACTTC
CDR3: CASSLGAGTYYEQYF

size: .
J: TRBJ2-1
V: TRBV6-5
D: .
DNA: TGTGCCAGCAGGGAGGAACTAGAGTTCTACAATGAGCAGTTCTTC
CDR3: CASREELEFYNEQFF

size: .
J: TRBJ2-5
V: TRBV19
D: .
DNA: TGTGCCTGCGGCGGACTGTACCAAGAGACCCAGTACTTC
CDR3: CACGGLYQETQYF

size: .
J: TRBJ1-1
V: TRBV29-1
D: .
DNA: TGCAGCGTCACGAGTATGAACACTGAAGCTTTCTTT
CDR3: CSVTSMNTEAFF

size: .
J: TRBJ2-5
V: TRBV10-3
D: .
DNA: TGTGCCATCAGTGAGCCCCCGGGAGTTACGACCCAGTACTTC
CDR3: CAISEPPGVTTQYF

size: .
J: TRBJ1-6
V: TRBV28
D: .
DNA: TGTGCCAGCACCGATTTCGATTCACCCCTCCACTTT
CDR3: CASTDFDSPLHF

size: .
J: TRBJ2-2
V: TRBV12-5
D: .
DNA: TGTGCTAGTGGTCCCCGAAGGACGAACACCGGGGAGCTGTTTTTT
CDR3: CASGPRRTNTGELFF

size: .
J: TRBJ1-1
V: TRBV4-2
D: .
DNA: TGTGCCAGCAGCCAAGATGGAGTGGTTGAGAGGACTGAAGCTTTCTTT
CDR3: CASSQDGVVERTEAFF

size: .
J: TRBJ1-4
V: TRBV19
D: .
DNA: TGTGCCAGTAGTATAGATCCTCAGGGGAGGGAAAAACTGTTTTTT
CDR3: CASSIDPQGREKLFF

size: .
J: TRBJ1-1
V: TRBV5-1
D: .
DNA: TGCGCCAGCAGCCTCGGACCGCCCGTGACTGAAGCTTTCTTT
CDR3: CASSLGPPVTEAFF

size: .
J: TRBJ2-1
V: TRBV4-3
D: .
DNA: TGCGCCAGCAGCTTAAGCCGGGCCATGGGGAATGAGCAGTTCTTC
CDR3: CASSLSRAMGNEQFF

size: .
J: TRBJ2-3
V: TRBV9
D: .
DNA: TGTGCCAGCAGCGTAGCCCCTGTGGGCGGTACGCAGTATTTT
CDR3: CASSVAPVGGTQYF

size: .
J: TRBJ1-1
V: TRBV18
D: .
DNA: TGTGCCAGCTCACCACCGTACACCTCAGAAGCTTTCTTT
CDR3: CASSPPYTSEAFF

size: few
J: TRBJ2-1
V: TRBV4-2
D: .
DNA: TGTGCCAGCAGCCAAGATGGCAGATCCAATGAGCAGTTCTTC
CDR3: CASSQDGRSNEQFF

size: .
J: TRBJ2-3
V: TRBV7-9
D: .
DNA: TGTGCCAGCAGCTTAGGGCTAGCTCCAAATACGCAGTATTTT
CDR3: CASSLGLAPNTQYF

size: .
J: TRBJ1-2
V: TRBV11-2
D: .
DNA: TGTGCCAGCAGCTTAGCGGGGTCACCGCGAGGCTACACCTTC
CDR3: CASSLAGSPRGYTF

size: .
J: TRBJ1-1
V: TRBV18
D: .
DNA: TGTGCCACCGCATCATTGAACACTGAAGCTTTCTTT
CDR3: CATASLNTEAFF

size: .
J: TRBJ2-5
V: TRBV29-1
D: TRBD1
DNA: TGCAGCGCCCGTGGGTCACCAGGGGGAAAAGGGGAGACCCAGTACTTC
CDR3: CSARGSPGGKGETQYF

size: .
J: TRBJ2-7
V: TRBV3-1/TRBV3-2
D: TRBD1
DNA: TGTGCCAGCAGCAAGAACAGGGGCCTTAGCTCCTACGAGCAGTACTTC
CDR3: CASSKNRGLSSYEQYF

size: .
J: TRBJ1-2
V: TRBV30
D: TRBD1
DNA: TGTGCCTGGAGTGAGCAGGGGGCAGGGTATGGCTACACCTTC
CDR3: CAWSEQGAGYGYTF

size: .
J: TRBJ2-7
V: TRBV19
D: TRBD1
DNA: TGTGCCAGTAGTTCCCGGGACAGGAGGATCGAGCAGTACTTC
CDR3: CASSSRDRRIEQYF

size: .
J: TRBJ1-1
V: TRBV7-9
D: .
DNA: TGTGCCAGCAGCTACCTAACTTGGACTGAAGCTTTCTTT
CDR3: CASSYLTWTEAFF

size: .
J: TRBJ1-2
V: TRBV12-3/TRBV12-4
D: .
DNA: TGTGCCAGCAGCAGGGGTGGGTATGGCTACACCTTC
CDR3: CASSRGGYGYTF

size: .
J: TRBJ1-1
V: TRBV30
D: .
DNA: TGTGCCTGGAGTGTAAGGGTGACGAACACTGAAGCTTTCTTT
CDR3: CAWSVRVTNTEAFF

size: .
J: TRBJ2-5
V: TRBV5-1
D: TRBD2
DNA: TGCGCCAGCAGCTTGTTATCAGCGGGAGTCCAAGAGACCCAGTACTTC
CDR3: CASSLLSAGVQETQYF

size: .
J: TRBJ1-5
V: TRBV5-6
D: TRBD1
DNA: TGTGCCAGCAGCAACAACCCGGGACAGGGGAATCAGCCCCAGCATTTT
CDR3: CASSNNPGQGNQPQHF

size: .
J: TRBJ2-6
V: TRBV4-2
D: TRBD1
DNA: TGTGCCAGCAGCCCCCGGACAGGGGATTTGGGACCTGGGGCCAACGTCCTGACTTTC
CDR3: CASSPRTGDLGPGANVLTF

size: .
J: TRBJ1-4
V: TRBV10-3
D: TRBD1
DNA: TGTGCCATCAGTGAGACGGACAGGGAGTTTGAAAAACTGTTTTTT
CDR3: CAISETDREFEKLFF

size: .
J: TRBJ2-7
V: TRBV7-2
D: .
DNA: TGTGCCAGCAGCCCGTGGAGGGGATACGAGCAGTACTTC
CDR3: CASSPWRGYEQYF

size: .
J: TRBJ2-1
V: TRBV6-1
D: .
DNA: TGTGCCAGCAGTGAAGCGTTGGGACCACTGTATGAGCAGTTCTTC
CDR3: CASSEALGPLYEQFF

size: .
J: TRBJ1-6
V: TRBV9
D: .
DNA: TGTGCCAGCAGCGACCGACTGCTGAGATCACCCCTCCACTTT
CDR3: CASSDRLLRSPLHF

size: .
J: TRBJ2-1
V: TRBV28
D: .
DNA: TGTGCCAGCAGTTTAGGGGGGGCGGAAAATGAGCAGTTCTTC
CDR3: CASSLGGAENEQFF